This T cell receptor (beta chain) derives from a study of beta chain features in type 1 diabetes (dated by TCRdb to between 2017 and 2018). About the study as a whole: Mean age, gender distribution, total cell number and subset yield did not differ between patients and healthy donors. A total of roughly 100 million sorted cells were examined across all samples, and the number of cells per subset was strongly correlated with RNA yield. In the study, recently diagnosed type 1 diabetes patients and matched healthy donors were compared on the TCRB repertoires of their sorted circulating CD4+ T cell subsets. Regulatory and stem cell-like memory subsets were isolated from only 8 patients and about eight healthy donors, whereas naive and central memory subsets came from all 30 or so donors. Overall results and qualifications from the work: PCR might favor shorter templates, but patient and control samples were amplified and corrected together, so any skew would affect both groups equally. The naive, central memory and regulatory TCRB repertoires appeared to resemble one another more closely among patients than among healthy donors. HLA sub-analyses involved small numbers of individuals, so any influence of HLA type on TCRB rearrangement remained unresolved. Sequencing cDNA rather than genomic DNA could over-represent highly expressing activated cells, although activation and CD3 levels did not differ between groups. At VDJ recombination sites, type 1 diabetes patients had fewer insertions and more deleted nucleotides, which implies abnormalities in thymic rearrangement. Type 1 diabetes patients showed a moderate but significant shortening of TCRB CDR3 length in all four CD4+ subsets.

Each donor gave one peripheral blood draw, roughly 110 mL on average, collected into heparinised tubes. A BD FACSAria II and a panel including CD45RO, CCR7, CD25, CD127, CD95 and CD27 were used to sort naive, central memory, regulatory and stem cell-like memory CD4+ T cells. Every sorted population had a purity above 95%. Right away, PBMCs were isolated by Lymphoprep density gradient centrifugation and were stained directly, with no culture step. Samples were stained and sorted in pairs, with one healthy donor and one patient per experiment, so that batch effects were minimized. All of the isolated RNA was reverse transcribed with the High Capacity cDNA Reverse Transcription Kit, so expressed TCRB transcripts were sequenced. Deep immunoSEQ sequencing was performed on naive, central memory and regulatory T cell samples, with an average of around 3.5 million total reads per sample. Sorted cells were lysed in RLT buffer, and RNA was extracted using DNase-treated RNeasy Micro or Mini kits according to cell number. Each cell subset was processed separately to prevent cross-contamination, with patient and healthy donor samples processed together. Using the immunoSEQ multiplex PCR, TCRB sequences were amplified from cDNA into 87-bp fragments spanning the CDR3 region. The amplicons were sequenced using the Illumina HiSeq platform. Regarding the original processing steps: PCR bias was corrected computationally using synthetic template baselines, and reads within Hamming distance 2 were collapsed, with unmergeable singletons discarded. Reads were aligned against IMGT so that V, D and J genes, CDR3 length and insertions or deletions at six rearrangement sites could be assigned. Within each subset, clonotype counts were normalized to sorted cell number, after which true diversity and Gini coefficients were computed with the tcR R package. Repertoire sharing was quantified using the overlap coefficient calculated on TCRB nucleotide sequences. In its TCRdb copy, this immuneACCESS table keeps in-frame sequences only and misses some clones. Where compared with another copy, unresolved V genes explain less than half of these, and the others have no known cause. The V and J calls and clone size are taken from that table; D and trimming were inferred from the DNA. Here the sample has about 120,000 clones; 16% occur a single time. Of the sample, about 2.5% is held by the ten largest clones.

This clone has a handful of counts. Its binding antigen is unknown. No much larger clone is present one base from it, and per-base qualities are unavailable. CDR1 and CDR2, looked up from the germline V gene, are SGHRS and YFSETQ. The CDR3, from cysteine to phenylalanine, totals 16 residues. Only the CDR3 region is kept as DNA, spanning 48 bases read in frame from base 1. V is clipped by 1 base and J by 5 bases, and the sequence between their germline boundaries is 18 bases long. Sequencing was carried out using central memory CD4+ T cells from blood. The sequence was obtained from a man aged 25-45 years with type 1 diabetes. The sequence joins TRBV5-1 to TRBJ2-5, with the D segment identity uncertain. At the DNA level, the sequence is TGCGCCAGCAGCTTGACCTCTTCACTCGCTATGGAGACCCAGTACTTC. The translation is CASSLTSSLAMETQYF.